Listed below are T cell receptor beta chains from one sample, sequenced in a study of blood T cell repertoires in COVID-19. Only in-frame clones appear in the TCRdb table, and some are missing; sequencing was by immunoSEQ multiplex PCR. The sample shows 100,000 or so clones, 91% of them seen only once. Sequences were obtained from peripheral blood. The receptors derive from a man between 45 and 60 years old with acute or convalescent COVID-19. The conserved cysteine and the conserved F or W are not part of the CDR3 here. A D gene is named only where the DNA matches it firmly.

cdr3_aa: ASSQGTGLEYGYT
d_call: TRBD1
j_call: TRBJ1-2
v_call: TRBV11-3
cdr3_length: 13

cdr3_aa: ASRGAATNEKLF
d_call: -
j_call: TRBJ1-4
v_call: TRBV30
cdr3_length: 12

cdr3_aa: ASSLAQGAREQY
d_call: TRBD1
j_call: TRBJ2-7
v_call: TRBV5-4
cdr3_length: 12

cdr3_aa: ASSLTAGSYYEQY
d_call: TRBD2
j_call: TRBJ2-7
v_call: TRBV5-4
cdr3_length: 13

cdr3_aa: ASSVASGGKTDTQY
d_call: TRBD2
j_call: TRBJ2-3
v_call: TRBV9
cdr3_length: 14

cdr3_aa: ASSPGTGGYNEQF
d_call: TRBD1
j_call: TRBJ2-1
v_call: TRBV11-3
cdr3_length: 13

cdr3_aa: ASSYSTGFEQY
d_call: -
j_call: TRBJ2-7
v_call: TRBV6-2/TRBV6-3
cdr3_length: 11

cdr3_aa: ASSLQQGIGTYEQY
d_call: TRBD1
j_call: TRBJ2-7
v_call: TRBV6-5
cdr3_length: 14

cdr3_aa: ASSERQLAKNIQY
d_call: -
j_call: TRBJ2-4
v_call: TRBV28
cdr3_length: 13

cdr3_aa: ASSEYRGVAEAF
d_call: TRBD1
j_call: TRBJ1-1
v_call: TRBV6-1
cdr3_length: 12

cdr3_aa: AWSVPFERSF
d_call: -
j_call: TRBJ1-1
v_call: TRBV30
cdr3_length: 10

cdr3_aa: ASRDLNQPQH
d_call: -
j_call: TRBJ1-5
v_call: TRBV28
cdr3_length: 10

cdr3_aa: ASSPTVTGNTIY
d_call: -
j_call: TRBJ1-3
v_call: TRBV3-1/TRBV3-2
cdr3_length: 12

cdr3_aa: ASSLSGGGPPEQF
d_call: TRBD2
j_call: TRBJ2-1
v_call: TRBV7-2
cdr3_length: 13

cdr3_aa: ASRSHGGFPEAF
d_call: -
j_call: TRBJ1-1
v_call: TRBV6-5
cdr3_length: 12

cdr3_aa: ASSLYRGNNSPLH
d_call: -
j_call: TRBJ1-6
v_call: TRBV27
cdr3_length: 13

cdr3_aa: ASTSGGQGSYEQY
d_call: TRBD1
j_call: TRBJ2-7
v_call: TRBV4-1
cdr3_length: 13

cdr3_aa: ASSSRGSKNIQY
d_call: TRBD1
j_call: TRBJ2-4
v_call: TRBV5-1
cdr3_length: 12

cdr3_aa: ASRGGAWETQY
d_call: -
j_call: TRBJ2-5
v_call: TRBV28
cdr3_length: 11

cdr3_aa: ASSPSNHRDMNTGELF
d_call: -
j_call: TRBJ2-2
v_call: TRBV28
cdr3_length: 16

cdr3_aa: ASSEPRYEQY
d_call: -
j_call: TRBJ2-7
v_call: TRBV2
cdr3_length: 10

cdr3_aa: ASSTWTGGRNEQY
d_call: TRBD1
j_call: TRBJ2-7
v_call: TRBV7-9
cdr3_length: 13

cdr3_aa: ASSTPKQGYYGYT
d_call: -
j_call: TRBJ1-2
v_call: TRBV19
cdr3_length: 13

cdr3_aa: ASSEGELNTEAF
d_call: -
j_call: TRBJ1-1
v_call: TRBV28
cdr3_length: 12

cdr3_aa: ASSKLGTGDQPQH
d_call: TRBD1
j_call: TRBJ1-5
v_call: TRBV2
cdr3_length: 13

cdr3_aa: ASSLLGGGGVEQF
d_call: TRBD2
j_call: TRBJ2-1
v_call: TRBV28
cdr3_length: 13

cdr3_aa: AWSVSRGFQPQH
d_call: -
j_call: TRBJ1-5
v_call: TRBV30
cdr3_length: 12

cdr3_aa: ASSPQQEKLF
d_call: -
j_call: TRBJ1-4
v_call: TRBV18
cdr3_length: 10

cdr3_aa: ASSSAPGTGGTGELF
d_call: TRBD1
j_call: TRBJ2-2
v_call: TRBV9
cdr3_length: 15

cdr3_aa: ASSQTTTGLGRETQY
d_call: TRBD1
j_call: TRBJ2-5
v_call: TRBV27
cdr3_length: 15

cdr3_aa: ASSPAGTGYDIQY
d_call: TRBD1
j_call: TRBJ2-4
v_call: TRBV18
cdr3_length: 13

cdr3_aa: ASSTGGYETQY
d_call: TRBD2
j_call: TRBJ2-5
v_call: TRBV11-3
cdr3_length: 11